This TCR beta chain was profiled in a study of T cell responses to AZD1222 COVID-19 vaccine. Produced via immunoSEQ multiplex PCR; TCRdb's table is partial and in-frame only. The sample records approximately 80,000 clones, over 75% being singletons. Looked up from germline, CDR1 is SEHNR and CDR2 is FQNEAQ (reference sequence). The V gene lost 5 bases and the J gene lost 2 bases, with 12 bases spanning the gap. The CDR3 loop spans 14 amino acids. Study findings and constraints: In a largely white British group with more females than males, clonal diversity was possibly underestimated. Repertoire sampling occurred only after the peak T cell response.

In regard to this clone: Its antigen is still unknown.

The source material was peripheral blood, sampled 28 days after the second AZD1222 dose. This chain connects TRBV7-9 to TRBJ2-5; no clear D. This TCR derives from an adult who received the AZD1222 COVID-19 vaccine. CDR3 residues: CASSPYHEQETQYF. The CDR3 region has the DNA TGTGCCAGCAGCCCCTACCACGAACAAGAGACCCAGTACTTC.